The rows below give T cell receptor beta chains drawn from one sample of a study of blood T cell repertoires in COVID-19. The data were produced by immunoSEQ multiplex PCR, yet TCRdb's version contains in-frame clones alone and is incomplete. The sample has approximately 120,000 clones; about 93% are singletons. The sequenced sample was peripheral blood. The source of these receptors is a man aged 50-59 years with COVID-19, enrolled during active disease. Both conserved end residues are part of each CDR3. Each record gives: V gene, D gene, CDR3 protein. The D gene is left open where the match is weak.

v_call: TRBV4-2
d_call: TRBD2
cdr3_aa: CASSPLGGGPYNEQFF

v_call: TRBV28
d_call: TRBD1
cdr3_aa: CASRSSTGGGWTEAFF

v_call: TRBV9
d_call: -
cdr3_aa: CASSGGGPQETQYF

v_call: TRBV30
d_call: TRBD1
cdr3_aa: CAWGQERTEAFF

v_call: TRBV18
d_call: -
cdr3_aa: CASSPPGRGNTIYF

v_call: TRBV7-2
d_call: -
cdr3_aa: CASSLALGLGETQYF

v_call: TRBV27
d_call: TRBD1
cdr3_aa: CASRRPTGDNSPLHF

v_call: TRBV5-1
d_call: TRBD1
cdr3_aa: CASSFQGATYNEQFF

v_call: TRBV4-3
d_call: -
cdr3_aa: CASSRRRGEGEQYF

v_call: TRBV2
d_call: TRBD2
cdr3_aa: CASRRGSGRADEQFF

v_call: TRBV3-1/TRBV3-2
d_call: -
cdr3_aa: CASSRDQETQYF

v_call: TRBV19
d_call: TRBD2
cdr3_aa: CASSISGINEQFF

v_call: TRBV7-6
d_call: TRBD1
cdr3_aa: CASSLGDRGRGGYGYTF

v_call: TRBV7-2
d_call: -
cdr3_aa: CASSLAGSSYNEQFF

v_call: TRBV6-5
d_call: TRBD1
cdr3_aa: CASRPTGVNEQFF

v_call: TRBV3-1/TRBV3-2
d_call: TRBD2
cdr3_aa: CASSKDLAGGLLTDTQYF

v_call: TRBV3-1/TRBV3-2
d_call: TRBD1
cdr3_aa: CASSQDRGGLVNTEAFF

v_call: TRBV5-1
d_call: -
cdr3_aa: CASSFGQEYTGELFF

v_call: TRBV4-3
d_call: -
cdr3_aa: CASSQEGGGTYEQYF

v_call: TRBV2
d_call: TRBD1
cdr3_aa: CASNKGQFNQPQHF

v_call: TRBV3-1/TRBV3-2
d_call: -
cdr3_aa: CASSHTGSGELFF

v_call: TRBV6-5
d_call: TRBD1
cdr3_aa: CASSMNRGSTEAFF

v_call: TRBV9
d_call: TRBD1
cdr3_aa: CASSVVDRGNTEAFF

v_call: TRBV14
d_call: TRBD2
cdr3_aa: CASSQDRLAGEFYNEQFF

v_call: TRBV7-2
d_call: TRBD2
cdr3_aa: CASSLRAGGITDTQYF

v_call: TRBV5-1
d_call: TRBD1
cdr3_aa: CASSSGTGGDTQYF

v_call: TRBV2
d_call: TRBD1
cdr3_aa: CASSPGTGNTEAFF

v_call: TRBV5-1
d_call: TRBD1
cdr3_aa: CASRISPGQQETQYF

v_call: TRBV28
d_call: -
cdr3_aa: CASSLVGGTNNSPLHF

v_call: TRBV18
d_call: -
cdr3_aa: CASSPLLPYEQYF

v_call: TRBV2
d_call: -
cdr3_aa: CASREGGRETQYF

v_call: TRBV3-1/TRBV3-2
d_call: -
cdr3_aa: CASSLNSGANVLTF

v_call: TRBV19
d_call: -
cdr3_aa: CATRGFKDNEQFF

v_call: TRBV25-1
d_call: -
cdr3_aa: CASSERVNEQFF

v_call: TRBV6-5
d_call: -
cdr3_aa: CASGLTNEQYF

v_call: TRBV7-2
d_call: TRBD2
cdr3_aa: CASSTVSGRAGEQYF

v_call: TRBV3-1/TRBV3-2
d_call: TRBD1
cdr3_aa: CASSHTPGQGTLTDTQYF

v_call: TRBV18
d_call: -
cdr3_aa: CASSPTGSGDNEQFF

v_call: TRBV5-1
d_call: -
cdr3_aa: CASSFGTSTDTQYF

v_call: TRBV7-3
d_call: -
cdr3_aa: CASSLMASQETQYF

v_call: TRBV12-3/TRBV12-4
d_call: TRBD1
cdr3_aa: CASSLTGQGGYTF

v_call: TRBV7-9
d_call: TRBD1
cdr3_aa: CASSGGQGYGYTF

v_call: TRBV5-1
d_call: TRBD2
cdr3_aa: CASSLRLAGGIEQFF

v_call: TRBV6-6
d_call: -
cdr3_aa: CASIGGGGSQETQYF